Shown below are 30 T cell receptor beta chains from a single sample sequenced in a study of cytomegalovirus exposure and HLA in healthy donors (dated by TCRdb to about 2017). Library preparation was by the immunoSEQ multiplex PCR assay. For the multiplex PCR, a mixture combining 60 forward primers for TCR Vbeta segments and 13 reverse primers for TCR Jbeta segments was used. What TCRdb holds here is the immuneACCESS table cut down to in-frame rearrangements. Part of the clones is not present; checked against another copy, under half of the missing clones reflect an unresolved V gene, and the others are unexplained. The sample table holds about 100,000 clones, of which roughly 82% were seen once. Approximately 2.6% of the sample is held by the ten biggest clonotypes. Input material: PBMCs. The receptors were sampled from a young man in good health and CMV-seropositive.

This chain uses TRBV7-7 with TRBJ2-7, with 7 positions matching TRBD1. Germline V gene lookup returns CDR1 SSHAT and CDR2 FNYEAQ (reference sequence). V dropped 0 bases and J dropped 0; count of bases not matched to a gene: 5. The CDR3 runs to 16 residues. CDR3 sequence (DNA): TGTGCCAGCAGCTTAGCGGCGAGGGGGCTCTCCTACGAGCAGTACTTC. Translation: CASSLAARGLSYEQYF.

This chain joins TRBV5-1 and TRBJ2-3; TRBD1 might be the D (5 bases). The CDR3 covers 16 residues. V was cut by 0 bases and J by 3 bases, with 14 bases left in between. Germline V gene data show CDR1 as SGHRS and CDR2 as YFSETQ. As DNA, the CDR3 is TGCGCCAGCAGCTTGGATGGGTTGGGGCGTACAGATACGCAGTATTTT. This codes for CASSLDGLGRTDTQYF.

CDR3 amino acids: CASSAGTDPGNTIYF. DNA of the CDR3: TGTGCCAGCAGCGCAGGGACAGACCCTGGAAACACCATATATTTT. The chain recombines TRBV7-7 with TRBJ1-3; the match to TRBD1 covers 7 bases. CDR3 size: 15 residues. CDR1 SSHAT and CDR2 FNYEAQ come from the germline V gene (reference sequence). V shed 5 bases and J 2 bases; nucleotides not matched to a gene: 6. The full variable domain, in which reference TRBV7-7 and TRBJ1-3 provide the parts outside the CDR3, is GAGVSQSPRYKVTKRGQDVTLRCDPISSHATLYWYQQALGQGPEFLTYFNYEAQPDKSGLPSDRFSAERPEGSISTLTIQRTEQRDSAMYRCASSAGTDPGNTIYFGEGSWLTVV.

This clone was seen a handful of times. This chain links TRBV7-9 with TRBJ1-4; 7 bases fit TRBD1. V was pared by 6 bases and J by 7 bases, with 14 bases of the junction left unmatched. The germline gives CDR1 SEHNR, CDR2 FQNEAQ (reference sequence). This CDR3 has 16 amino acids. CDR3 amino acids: CASSHTTGGGSEKLFF. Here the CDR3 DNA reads TGTGCCAGCAGTCATACGACGGGAGGGGGCAGTGAAAAACTGTTTTTT. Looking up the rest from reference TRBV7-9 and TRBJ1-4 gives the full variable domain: DTGVSQNPRHKITKRGQNVTFRCDPISEHNRLYWYRQTLGQGPEFLTYFQNEAQLEKSRLLSDRFSAERPKGSFSTLEIQRTEQGDSAMYLCASSHTTGGGSEKLFFGSGTQLSVL.

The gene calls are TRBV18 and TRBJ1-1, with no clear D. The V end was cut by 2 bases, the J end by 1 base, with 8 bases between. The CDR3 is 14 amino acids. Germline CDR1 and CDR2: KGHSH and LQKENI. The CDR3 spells CASSPEVANTEAFF. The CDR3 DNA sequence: TGTGCCAGCTCACCAGAGGTGGCGAACACTGAAGCTTTCTTT.

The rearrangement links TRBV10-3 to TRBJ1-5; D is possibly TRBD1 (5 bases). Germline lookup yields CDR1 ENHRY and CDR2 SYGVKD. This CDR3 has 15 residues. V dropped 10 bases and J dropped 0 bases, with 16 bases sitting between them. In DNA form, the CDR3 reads TGTGCCACCCTAACTGGGGGGGATAGCAATCAGCCCCAGCATTTT. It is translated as CATLTGGDSNQPQHF.

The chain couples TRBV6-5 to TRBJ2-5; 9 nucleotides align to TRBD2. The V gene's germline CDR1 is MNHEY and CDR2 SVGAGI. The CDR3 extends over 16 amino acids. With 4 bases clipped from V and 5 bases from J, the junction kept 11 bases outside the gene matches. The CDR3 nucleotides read TGTGCCAGCAGTTCCCTAGGCGGGGGGGGGATGGAGACCCAGTACTTC. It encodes CASSSLGGGGMETQYF.

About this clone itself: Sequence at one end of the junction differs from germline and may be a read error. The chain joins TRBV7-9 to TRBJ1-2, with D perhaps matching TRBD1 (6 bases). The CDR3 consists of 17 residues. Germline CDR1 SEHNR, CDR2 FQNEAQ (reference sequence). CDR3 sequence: CSSSLLQGSGKDYGYTF. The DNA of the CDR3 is TGTTCCAGCAGCTTACTACAGGGTTCTGGTAAAGACTATGGCTACACCTTC.

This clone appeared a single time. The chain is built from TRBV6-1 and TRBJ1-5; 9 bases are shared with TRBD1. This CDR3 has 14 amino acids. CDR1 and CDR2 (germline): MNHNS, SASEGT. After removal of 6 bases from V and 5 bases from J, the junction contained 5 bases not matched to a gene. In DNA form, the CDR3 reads TGTGCCAGCAGCGAAAGACAGGGGGATCAGCCCCAGCATTTT. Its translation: CASSERQGDQPQHF.

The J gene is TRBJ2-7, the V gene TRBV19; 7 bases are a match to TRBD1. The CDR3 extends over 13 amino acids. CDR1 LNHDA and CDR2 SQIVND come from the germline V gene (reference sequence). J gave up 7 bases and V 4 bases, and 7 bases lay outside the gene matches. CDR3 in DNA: TGTGCCAGTAGTAAACAGGGGACCCAGGAGCAGTACTTC. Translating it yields CASSKQGTQEQYF.

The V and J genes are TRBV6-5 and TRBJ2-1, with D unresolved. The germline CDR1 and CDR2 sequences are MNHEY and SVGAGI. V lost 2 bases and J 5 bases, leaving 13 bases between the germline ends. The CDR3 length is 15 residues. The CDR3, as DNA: TGTGCCAGCAGTTACGTGGCTAGAATGAACAATGAGCAGTTCTTC. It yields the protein CASSYVARMNNEQFF.

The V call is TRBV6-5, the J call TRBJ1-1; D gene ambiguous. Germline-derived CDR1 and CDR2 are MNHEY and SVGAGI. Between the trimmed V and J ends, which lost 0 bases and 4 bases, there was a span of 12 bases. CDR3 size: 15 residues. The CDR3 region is CASSYSAGRFTEAFF. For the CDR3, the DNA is TGTGCCAGCAGTTACTCAGCGGGTCGTTTCACTGAAGCTTTCTTT.

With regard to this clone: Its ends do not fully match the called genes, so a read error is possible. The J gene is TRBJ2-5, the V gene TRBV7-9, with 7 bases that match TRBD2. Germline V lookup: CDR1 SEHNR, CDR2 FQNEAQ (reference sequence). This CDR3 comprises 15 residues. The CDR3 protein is CSSSLGRGQQETQYF. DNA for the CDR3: TGTTCCAGCAGCTTAGGGAGGGGCCAACAAGAGACCCAGTACTTC.

CDR3 in DNA: TGTGCCAGCAGCTTAGTTCCAGCGGGGCATTCCTACGAGCAGTACTTC. This codes for CASSLVPAGHSYEQYF. This chain uses TRBV11-1 with TRBJ2-7; 7 bases line up with TRBD2. Per germline, CDR1 SGHAT and CDR2 FQDESV (reference sequence). This CDR3 contains 16 residues. The junction had 7 bases not matched to a gene; V was cut back by 1 base and J by 1 base.

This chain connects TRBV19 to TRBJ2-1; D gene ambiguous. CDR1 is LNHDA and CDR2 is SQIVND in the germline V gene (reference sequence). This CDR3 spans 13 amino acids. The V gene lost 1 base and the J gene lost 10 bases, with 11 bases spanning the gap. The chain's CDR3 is CASSIGSQREQFF. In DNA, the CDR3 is TGTGCCAGTAGTATAGGTTCACAACGAGAGCAGTTCTTC. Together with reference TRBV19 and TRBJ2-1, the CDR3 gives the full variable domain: DGGITQSPKYLFRKEGQNVTLSCEQNLNHDAMYWYRQDPGQGLRLIYYSQIVNDFQKGDIAEGYSVSREKKESFPLTVTSAQKNPTAFYLCASSIGSQREQFFGPGTRLTVL.

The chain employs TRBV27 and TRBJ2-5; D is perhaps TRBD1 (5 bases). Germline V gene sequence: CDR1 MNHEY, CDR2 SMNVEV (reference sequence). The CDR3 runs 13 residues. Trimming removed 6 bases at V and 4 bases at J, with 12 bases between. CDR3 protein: CASRKGLRETQYF. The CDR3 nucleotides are TGTGCCAGCAGGAAGGGGCTTCGAGAGACCCAGTACTTC.

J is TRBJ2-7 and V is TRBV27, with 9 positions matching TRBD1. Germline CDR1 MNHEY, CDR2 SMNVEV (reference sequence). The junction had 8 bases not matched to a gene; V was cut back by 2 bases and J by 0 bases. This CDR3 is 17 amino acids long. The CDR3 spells CASSLHRQGVHSYEQYF. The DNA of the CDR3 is TGTGCCAGCAGTTTACATCGACAGGGGGTCCACTCCTACGAGCAGTACTTC.

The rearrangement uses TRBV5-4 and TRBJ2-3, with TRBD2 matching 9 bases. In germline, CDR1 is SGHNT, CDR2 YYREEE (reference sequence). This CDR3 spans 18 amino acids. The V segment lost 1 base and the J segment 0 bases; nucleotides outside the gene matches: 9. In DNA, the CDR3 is TGTGCCAGCAGCTTGCTAGCGGGGCGGCTAATTAGCACAGATACGCAGTATTTT. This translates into CASSLLAGRLISTDTQYF.

The CDR3 nucleotides are TGCGCCAGCAGCTTGGGGGACGTGGGGGGATCACCCCTCCACTTT. It codes for CASSLGDVGGSPLHF. V is TRBV5-1 and J is TRBJ1-6; D perhaps matches TRBD1 (5 bases). V was trimmed by 0 bases and J by 10 bases, leaving 14 bases between them. This CDR3 comprises 15 residues. The germline CDR1 and CDR2 sequences are SGHRS and YFSETQ.

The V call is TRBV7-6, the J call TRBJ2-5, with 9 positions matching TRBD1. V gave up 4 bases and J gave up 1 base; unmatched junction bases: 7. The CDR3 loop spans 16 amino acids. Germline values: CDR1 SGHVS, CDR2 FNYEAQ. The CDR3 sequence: CASSSGQGLAQETQYF. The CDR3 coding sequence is TGTGCCAGCAGCTCCGGACAGGGGCTGGCCCAAGAGACCCAGTACTTC.

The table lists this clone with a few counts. CDR3 in DNA: TGTGCCAGCAGTGGCCACTCTGGGGCCAACGTCCTGACTTTC. It yields the protein CASSGHSGANVLTF. This chain connects TRBV6-5 to TRBJ2-6; D is uncertain. This CDR3 is built from 14 residues. The germline gives CDR1 MNHEY, CDR2 SVGAGI. The V and J ends lost 5 bases and 0 bases respectively, with 5 bases between them.

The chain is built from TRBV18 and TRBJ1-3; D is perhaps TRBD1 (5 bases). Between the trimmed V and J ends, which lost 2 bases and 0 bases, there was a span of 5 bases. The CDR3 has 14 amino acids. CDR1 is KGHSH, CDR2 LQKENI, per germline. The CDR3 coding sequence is TGTGCCAGCTCACCAGACAGCTCTGGAAACACCATATATTTT. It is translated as CASSPDSSGNTIYF.

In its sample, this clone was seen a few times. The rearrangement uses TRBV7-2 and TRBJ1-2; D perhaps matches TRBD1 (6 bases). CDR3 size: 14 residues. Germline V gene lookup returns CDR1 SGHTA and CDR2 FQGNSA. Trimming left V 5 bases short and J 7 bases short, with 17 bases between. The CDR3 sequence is CASSLSQGRSGYTF. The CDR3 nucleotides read TGTGCCAGCAGCCTTTCACAGGGAAGGAGTGGCTACACCTTC.

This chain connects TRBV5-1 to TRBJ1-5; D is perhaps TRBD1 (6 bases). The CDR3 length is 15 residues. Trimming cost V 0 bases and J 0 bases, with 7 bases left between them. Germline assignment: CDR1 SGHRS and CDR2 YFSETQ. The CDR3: CASSLGTASNQPQHF. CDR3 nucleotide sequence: TGCGCCAGCAGCTTGGGGACAGCTAGCAATCAGCCCCAGCATTTT.

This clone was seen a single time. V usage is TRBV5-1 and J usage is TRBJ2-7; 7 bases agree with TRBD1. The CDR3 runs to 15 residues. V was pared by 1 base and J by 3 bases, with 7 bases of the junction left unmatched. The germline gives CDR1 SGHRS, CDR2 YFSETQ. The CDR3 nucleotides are TGCGCCAGCAGCTTGTATCCCGCAGGGGGCTACGAGCAGTACTTC. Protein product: CASSLYPAGGYEQYF.

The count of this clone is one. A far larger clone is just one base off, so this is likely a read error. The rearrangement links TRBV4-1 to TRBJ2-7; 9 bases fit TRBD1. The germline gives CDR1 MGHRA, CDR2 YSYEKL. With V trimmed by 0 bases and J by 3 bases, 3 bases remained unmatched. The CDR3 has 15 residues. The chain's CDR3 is CASSQDGQGNYEQYF. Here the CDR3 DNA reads TGCGCCAGCAGCCAAGATGGACAGGGGAACTACGAGCAGTACTTC.

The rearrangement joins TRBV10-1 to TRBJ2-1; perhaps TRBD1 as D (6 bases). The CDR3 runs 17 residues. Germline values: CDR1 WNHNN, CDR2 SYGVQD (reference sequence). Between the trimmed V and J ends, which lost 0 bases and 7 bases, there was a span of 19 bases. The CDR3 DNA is TGCGCCAGCAGTGAGTCGAGGAACAGGGTCTCGAGGAATGAGCAGTTCTTC. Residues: CASSESRNRVSRNEQFF.

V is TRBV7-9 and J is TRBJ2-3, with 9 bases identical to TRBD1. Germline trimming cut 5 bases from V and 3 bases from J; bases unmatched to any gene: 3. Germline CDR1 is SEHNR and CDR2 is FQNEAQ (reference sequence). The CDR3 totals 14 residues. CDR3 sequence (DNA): TGTGCCAGCAGCCCGGACAGGGGTACAGATACGCAGTATTTT. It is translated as CASSPDRGTDTQYF.

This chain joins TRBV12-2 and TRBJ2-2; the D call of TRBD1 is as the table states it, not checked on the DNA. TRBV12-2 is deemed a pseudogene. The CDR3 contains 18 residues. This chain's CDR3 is CASRLARAGAMRAGELFF. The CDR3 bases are TGTGCAAGTCGCTTAGCGCGCGCAGGGGCCATGAGGGCCGGGGAGCTGTTTTTT.

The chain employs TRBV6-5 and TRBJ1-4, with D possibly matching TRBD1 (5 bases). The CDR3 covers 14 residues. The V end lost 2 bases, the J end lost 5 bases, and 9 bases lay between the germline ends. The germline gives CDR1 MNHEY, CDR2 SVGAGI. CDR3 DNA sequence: TGTGCCAGCAGTTACGCAGGGAGGAATGAAAAACTGTTTTTT. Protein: CASSYAGRNEKLFF.